The rows below give T cell receptor beta chains drawn from one sample of a study of control samples from healthy donors and cancer patients. TCRdb's copy holds only in-frame clones and misses some; the assay was immunoSEQ multiplex PCR. The sample lists roughly 120,000 clones, around 88% occurring once. Sequences were obtained from blood. The origin of the receptors is a woman aged 50 to 65 in good health. The CDR3 runs from the conserved cysteine through the conserved F or W. The order of the fields is J gene, CDR3 length, clone size, V gene, D gene, CDR3 protein, CDR3 DNA. The D gene is left open where the match is weak. Rows give clone size only sometimes, using once, few, many, or a class for an expanded clone.

J: TRBJ1-3
length: 19
size: .
V: TRBV2
D: .
CDR3: CASSGYGGPAPSSGNTIYF
DNA: TGTGCCAGCAGTGGGTATGGGGGCCCTGCTCCGAGCTCTGGAAACACCATATATTTT

J: TRBJ1-2
length: 13
size: .
V: TRBV19
D: TRBD1
CDR3: CASSIEDRDGYTF
DNA: TGTGCCAGTAGTATCGAGGACAGGGACGGCTACACCTTC

J: TRBJ2-3
length: 16
size: .
V: TRBV5-6
D: TRBD1
CDR3: CASSFTQGGGTDTQYF
DNA: TGTGCCAGCAGCTTCACACAGGGGGGCGGCACAGATACGCAGTATTTT

J: TRBJ2-5
length: 16
size: .
V: TRBV11-2
D: .
CDR3: CASSLGSRGSGETQYF
DNA: TGTGCCAGCAGCTTAGGGTCCAGGGGCTCAGGGGAGACCCAGTACTTC

J: TRBJ1-5
length: 13
size: .
V: TRBV29-1
D: .
CDR3: CSVDPGSNQPQHF
DNA: TGCAGCGTTGATCCTGGGAGCAATCAGCCCCAGCATTTT

J: TRBJ2-7
length: 15
size: .
V: TRBV10-3
D: TRBD2
CDR3: CAISEPGTSLYEQYF
DNA: TGTGCCATCAGTGAGCCTGGGACTAGCCTCTACGAGCAGTACTTC

J: TRBJ1-3
length: 17
size: .
V: TRBV18
D: .
CDR3: CASSPSPVAVTGNTIYF
DNA: TGTGCCAGCTCACCATCCCCGGTCGCGGTTACGGGAAACACCATATATTTT

J: TRBJ2-7
length: 14
size: .
V: TRBV6-4
D: .
CDR3: CASTPQGPKYEQYF
DNA: TGTGCCAGCACCCCGCAGGGACCGAAATACGAGCAGTACTTC

J: TRBJ2-2
length: 18
size: once
V: TRBV7-3
D: TRBD2
CDR3: CASSLIGTSGPNTGELFF
DNA: TGTGCCAGCAGCCTTATCGGGACTAGCGGGCCGAACACCGGGGAGCTGTTTTTT

J: TRBJ1-5
length: 14
size: .
V: TRBV5-1
D: TRBD1
CDR3: CASSLAGTGQPQHF
DNA: TGCGCCAGCAGCTTGGCCGGGACAGGTCAGCCCCAGCATTTT

J: TRBJ2-7
length: 13
size: once
V: TRBV6-5
D: .
CDR3: CASSLGFPYEQYF
DNA: TGTGCCAGCAGCCTGGGCTTTCCCTACGAGCAGTACTTC

J: TRBJ1-2
length: 14
size: .
V: TRBV14
D: TRBD1
CDR3: CASSWGTGVSGYTF
DNA: TGTGCCAGCAGCTGGGGCACAGGGGTATCTGGCTACACCTTC

J: TRBJ1-6
length: 17
size: .
V: TRBV5-1
D: .
CDR3: CASSPSPGGPLESPLHF
DNA: TGCGCCAGCAGCCCGTCCCCGGGGGGCCCCCTGGAATCACCCCTCCACTTT

J: TRBJ2-3
length: 13
size: .
V: TRBV10-1
D: .
CDR3: CASGEWGADTQYF
DNA: TGCGCCAGCGGGGAGTGGGGGGCAGATACGCAGTATTTT

J: TRBJ1-1
length: 15
size: .
V: TRBV2
D: TRBD1
CDR3: CASSMDAGGLTEAFF
DNA: TGTGCCAGCAGTATGGATGCAGGGGGCCTTACTGAAGCTTTCTTT

J: TRBJ1-6
length: 14
size: .
V: TRBV5-6
D: .
CDR3: CASSLYQVNSPLHF
DNA: TGTGCCAGCAGCTTGTACCAGGTTAATTCACCCCTCCACTTT

J: TRBJ1-2
length: 13
size: .
V: TRBV27
D: .
CDR3: CASSLGQSYGYTF
DNA: TGTGCCAGCAGTTTAGGACAGAGCTATGGCTACACCTTC

J: TRBJ1-2
length: 13
size: .
V: TRBV29-1
D: .
CDR3: CSASSGGRDGYTF
DNA: TGCAGCGCAAGTAGCGGGGGCCGGGATGGCTACACCTTC

J: TRBJ1-1
length: 15
size: once
V: TRBV15
D: .
CDR3: CATSRDTGRGTEAFF
DNA: TGTGCCACCAGCAGAGATACGGGACGTGGTACTGAAGCTTTCTTT

J: TRBJ2-4
length: 16
size: .
V: TRBV3-1/TRBV3-2
D: TRBD1
CDR3: CASSPNRGLSKNIQYF
DNA: TGTGCCAGCAGCCCAAACAGGGGGCTGTCCAAAAACATTCAGTACTTC

J: TRBJ2-1
length: 12
size: once
V: TRBV3-1/TRBV3-2
D: .
CDR3: CASSHLGEEQFF
DNA: TGTGCCAGCAGCCACCTCGGGGAGGAGCAGTTCTTC

J: TRBJ2-7
length: 14
size: .
V: TRBV18
D: .
CDR3: CASSGSEGAYEQYF
DNA: TGTGCCAGCTCAGGGTCGGAGGGGGCTTACGAGCAGTACTTC

J: TRBJ1-2
length: 15
size: .
V: TRBV25-1
D: .
CDR3: CASRDAGTDPYGYTF
DNA: TGTGCCAGCAGGGATGCTGGAACAGATCCCTATGGCTACACCTTC

J: TRBJ1-4
length: 13
size: .
V: TRBV11-2
D: .
CDR3: CASRGTLNEKLFF
DNA: TGTGCCAGCAGGGGGACGCTTAATGAAAAACTGTTTTTT

J: TRBJ2-3
length: 17
size: once
V: TRBV19
D: .
CDR3: CASSIKPYRGPTDTQYF
DNA: TGTGCCAGTAGTATTAAGCCTTACCGCGGCCCCACAGATACGCAGTATTTT

J: TRBJ1-3
length: 14
size: once
V: TRBV5-1
D: .
CDR3: CASSFSGAGNTIYF
DNA: TGCGCCAGCAGCTTCTCAGGGGCTGGAAACACCATATATTTT

J: TRBJ2-7
length: 13
size: .
V: TRBV2
D: .
CDR3: CASNPGFVNEQYF
DNA: TGTGCCAGCAATCCAGGTTTTGTCAACGAGCAGTACTTC

J: TRBJ2-5
length: 16
size: .
V: TRBV29-1
D: .
CDR3: CSVDRDALGGKETQYF
DNA: TGCAGCGTTGACCGGGACGCGCTAGGGGGAAAAGAGACCCAGTACTTC

J: TRBJ1-2
length: 13
size: .
V: TRBV7-9
D: .
CDR3: CASSLEPNYGYTF
DNA: TGTGCCAGCAGCTTAGAACCGAACTATGGCTACACCTTC

J: TRBJ1-4
length: 19
size: .
V: TRBV15
D: .
CDR3: CATSREWWGSVSTNEKLFF
DNA: TGTGCCACCAGCAGAGAGTGGTGGGGGTCGGTCTCAACTAATGAAAAACTGTTTTTT

J: TRBJ2-2
length: 16
size: once
V: TRBV9
D: TRBD2
CDR3: CASSVVPGLDTGELFF
DNA: TGTGCCAGCAGCGTAGTACCCGGACTAGACACCGGGGAGCTGTTTTTT

J: TRBJ1-2
length: 12
size: .
V: TRBV12-3/TRBV12-4
D: .
CDR3: CASSRGPLGYTF
DNA: TGTGCCAGCAGTAGGGGCCCTCTCGGCTACACCTTC

J: TRBJ1-2
length: 13
size: .
V: TRBV7-9
D: TRBD1
CDR3: CASRETQGKADTF
DNA: TGTGCCAGCAGGGAGACACAGGGGAAGGCTGACACCTTC

J: TRBJ2-1
length: 12
size: .
V: TRBV2
D: .
CDR3: CASSGEGNEQFF
DNA: TGTGCCAGCAGTGGGGAAGGTAATGAGCAGTTCTTC

J: TRBJ1-5
length: 15
size: .
V: TRBV28
D: .
CDR3: CASHVRGRGNQPQHF
DNA: TGTGCCAGCCATGTGAGGGGCAGGGGTAATCAGCCCCAGCATTTT

J: TRBJ2-5
length: 16
size: .
V: TRBV15
D: TRBD1
CDR3: CATSRGNRGLGETQYF
DNA: TGTGCCACCAGCAGAGGAAACAGGGGGCTAGGGGAGACCCAGTACTTC

J: TRBJ2-1
length: 15
size: .
V: TRBV5-6
D: .
CDR3: CASSSRRGSYNEQFF
DNA: TGTGCCAGCAGCTCGAGGAGGGGCTCCTACAATGAGCAGTTCTTC

J: TRBJ2-5
length: 10
size: .
V: TRBV20-1
D: .
CDR3: CSATRETQYF
DNA: TGCAGTGCTACTAGGGAGACCCAGTACTTC

J: TRBJ1-1
length: 12
size: .
V: TRBV7-8
D: .
CDR3: CASSLTADGAFF
DNA: TGTGCCAGCAGCTTAACAGCAGACGGGGCTTTCTTT

J: TRBJ1-2
length: 14
size: .
V: TRBV6-2/TRBV6-3
D: .
CDR3: CASSPPPGYYGYTF
DNA: TGTGCCAGCAGTCCACCCCCGGGGTACTATGGCTACACCTTC

J: TRBJ2-2
length: 14
size: few
V: TRBV27
D: TRBD1
CDR3: CASSADRVSGELFF
DNA: TGTGCCAGCAGCGCAGACAGGGTTTCCGGGGAGCTGTTTTTT

J: TRBJ2-1
length: 13
size: .
V: TRBV9
D: .
CDR3: CASSVVPRDEQFF
DNA: TGTGCCAGCAGCGTAGTACCCAGGGACGAGCAGTTCTTC

J: TRBJ2-1
length: 14
size: once
V: TRBV6-5
D: TRBD2
CDR3: CASSNGLDYNEQFF
DNA: TGTGCCAGCAGCAACGGACTAGACTACAATGAGCAGTTCTTC

J: TRBJ2-5
length: 14
size: .
V: TRBV5-1
D: .
CDR3: CASSLGGTQETQYF
DNA: TGCGCCAGCAGCTTGGGTGGGACCCAAGAGACCCAGTACTTC

J: TRBJ2-5
length: 17
size: .
V: TRBV5-4
D: TRBD1
CDR3: CASSRPGTGVTSRTQYF
DNA: TGTGCCAGCAGCCGACCTGGGACAGGGGTCACCTCTAGGACCCAGTACTTC